The 16 T cell receptor beta chains listed next were all sequenced from one sample in a study of blood T cell repertoires in COVID-19. TCRdb's copy holds only in-frame clones and misses some; the assay was immunoSEQ multiplex PCR. Of some 42,000 clones listed, 70% to 80% are singletons. Sequenced: peripheral blood. Every receptor here comes from a woman aged 65 to 85 with acute or convalescent COVID-19.

This rearrangement joins TRBV13 to TRBJ2-1, with TRBD1 as a possible D gene (6 bases). The CDR3 spans 16 residues. V shed 4 bases and J shed 9 bases, with 22 bases lying between them. Per the germline V gene, CDR1 is PRHDT and CDR2 is FYEKMQ (reference sequence). This CDR3 is CASSYPGHLTGIEQFF. CDR3 nucleotide sequence: TGTGCCAGCAGCTACCCGGGACACTTGACCGGGATTGAGCAGTTCTTC.

The chain is built from TRBV7-6 and TRBJ1-2; 8 bases map to TRBD1. V was clipped by 2 bases and J by 4 bases; unmatched bases: 9. Germline CDR1 is SGHVS and CDR2 is FNYEAQ. CDR3 length: 16 amino acids. The CDR3 sequence: CASSLKTGVDSYGYTF. The CDR3 DNA is TGTGCCAGCAGCTTAAAGACAGGGGTTGATAGCTATGGCTACACCTTC.

The chain uses TRBV18 and TRBJ1-2; D may be TRBD1 (6 bases). CDR3 size: 13 residues. The germline CDR1 and CDR2 sequences are KGHSH and LQKENI. V lost 6 bases, J lost 5 bases, and 13 bases lay in between. Written as DNA, the CDR3 is TGTGCCAGCTCCCGCGGGGGGCGGTATGGCTACACCTTC. As protein: CASSRGGRYGYTF.

Written as DNA, the CDR3 is TGCGCCAGCAGGGAGACTACTGGGACAGGAGCCTACGAGCAGTACTTC. The encoded protein is CASRETTGTGAYEQYF. V usage is TRBV5-1 and J usage is TRBJ2-7; 8 nucleotides match TRBD1. The junction had 12 bases not matched to a gene; V was cut back by 5 bases and J by 2 bases. This CDR3 spans 16 amino acids. Germline values: CDR1 SGHRS, CDR2 YFSETQ.

The rearrangement links TRBV28 to TRBJ1-4; 9 bases line up with TRBD1. CDR1 and CDR2 from the germline V gene are MDHEN and SYDVKM. After removal of 6 bases from V and 5 bases from J, the junction contained 7 bases not matched to a gene. The CDR3 covers 15 residues. CDR3 residues: CASSAGQGRNEKLFF. DNA for the CDR3: TGTGCCAGCAGCGCCGGACAGGGGAGGAATGAAAAACTGTTTTTT.

This clone was counted only a few times. The chain carries TRBV10-1 and TRBJ2-1, with TRBD2 matching 9 bases. There are 14 residues in the CDR3. CDR1 is WNHNN and CDR2 is SYGVQD in the germline V gene (reference sequence). Trimming removed 1 base from V and 6 bases from J; junction bases left unmatched: 1. This CDR3 is CASSELTSGNEQFF. The CDR3 region has the DNA TGCGCCAGCAGTGAGTTGACTAGCGGCAATGAGCAGTTCTTC.

This chain connects TRBV19 to TRBJ1-1; 7 bases are a match to TRBD1. Germline lookup yields CDR1 LNHDA and CDR2 SQIVND (reference sequence). The CDR3 sequence is 12 residues long. Trimming cost V 5 bases and J 7 bases; bases outside gene matches: 4. CDR3 sequence: CASSPRGIEAFF. CDR3 nucleotide sequence: TGTGCCAGTAGTCCCAGGGGGATTGAAGCTTTCTTT.

The chain couples TRBV29-1 to TRBJ2-7, with TRBD2 identical over 15 bases. CDR1 is SQVTM and CDR2 is ANQGSEA in the germline V gene. V lost 7 bases and J lost 6; bases outside the gene matches: 7. The length of the CDR3 is 14 residues. The DNA of the CDR3 is TGCAGCGCTAGGACTAGCGGGAGGGCTGGCGAGCAGTACTTC. Translation gives CSARTSGRAGEQYF.

The chain has TRBV5-1 and TRBJ1-5; D uncertain. This CDR3 region has 12 residues. Trimming removed 0 bases from V and 7 bases from J, with 5 bases in between. Looked up from germline, CDR1 is SGHRS and CDR2 is YFSETQ. The CDR3 spells CASSLESQPQHF. Here the CDR3 DNA reads TGCGCCAGCAGCTTGGAAAGCCAGCCCCAGCATTTT. The whole variable domain, filled in from reference TRBV5-1 and TRBJ1-5, reads KAGVTQTPRYLIKTRGQQVTLSCSPISGHRSVSWYQQTPGQGLQFLFEYFSETQRNKGNFPGRFSGRQFSNSRSEMNVSTLELGDSALYLCASSLESQPQHFGDGTRLSIL.

This sequence joins TRBV19 and TRBJ2-3, with 13 bases fitting TRBD2. Germline V lookup: CDR1 LNHDA, CDR2 SQIVND (reference sequence). V was clipped by 7 bases and J by 5 bases; unmatched bases: 12. The CDR3 is 17 residues long. CDR3 DNA sequence: TGTGCCAGTATGAGGACTAGCGGGAGAGGCGGGGGAGATACGCAGTATTTT. It codes for CASMRTSGRGGGDTQYF. The full variable domain, completed using reference TRBV19 and TRBJ2-3, is DGGITQSPKYLFRKEGQNVTLSCEQNLNHDAMYWYRQDPGQGLRLIYYSQIVNDFQKGDIAEGYSVSREKKESFPLTVTSAQKNPTAFYLCASMRTSGRGGGDTQYFGPGTRLTVL.

Comments on this clone: Sequence at one end of the junction differs from germline and may be a read error. V and J are TRBV30 and TRBJ1-6; possibly TRBD1 for D (6 bases). This CDR3 has 13 amino acids. The germline V gene has CDR1 GTSNPN and CDR2 SVGIG (reference sequence). Here the CDR3 DNA reads TGTGCCTGGAGTGCCGACAGGAATTCACCCCTCTACTTT. Its protein is CAWSADRNSPLYF.

The rearrangement uses TRBV19 and TRBJ2-4; weak D call: TRBD2 (6 bases). V was clipped by 5 bases and J by 8 bases, with 10 bases between them. Germline V gene lookup returns CDR1 LNHDA and CDR2 SQIVND (reference sequence). This CDR3 spans 12 amino acids. The CDR3 spells CASSPTRDIQYF. CDR3 DNA sequence: TGTGCCAGTAGTCCGACTAGAGACATTCAGTACTTC.

The chain links TRBV30 to TRBJ2-3, with 11 nucleotides matching TRBD2. CDR1 and CDR2 from the germline V gene are GTSNPN and SVGIG (reference sequence). V dropped 2 bases and J dropped 0; count of bases not matched to a gene: 10. The CDR3 is 18 amino acids. For the CDR3, the DNA is TGTGCCTGGAGTCCAATAGCGGGGGGGCTCTCTAGCACAGATACGCAGTATTTT. This sequence encodes CAWSPIAGGLSSTDTQYF.

The chain links TRBV5-1 to TRBJ1-5; D call uncertain. Trimming cost V 2 bases and J 5 bases, with 8 bases left between them. CDR1 SGHRS and CDR2 YFSETQ come from the germline V gene. This CDR3 region has 13 residues. The CDR3 DNA reads as TGCGCCAGCAGCTTCGGTGCGGATCAGCCCCAGCATTTT. Amino acids: CASSFGADQPQHF.

The chain has TRBV4-1 and TRBJ1-6, with D maybe TRBD1 (5 bases). From germline, CDR1 is MGHRA and CDR2 YSYEKL. Trimming stripped 0 bases from V and 5 bases from J, with 14 bases between. CDR3 length equals 17 residues. Here the CDR3 reads CASSQDTGREDNSPLHF. CDR3 nucleotide sequence: TGCGCCAGCAGCCAAGACACGGGCAGGGAGGATAATTCACCCCTCCACTTT.

The chain uses TRBV10-3 and TRBJ2-3, with TRBD2 matching 13 bases. Germline CDR1 and CDR2: ENHRY and SYGVKD. Trimming cost V 11 bases and J 2 bases; bases outside gene matches: 7. The CDR3 is made up of 15 amino acids. The chain's CDR3 is CASGGTSGVTDTQYF. The CDR3 nucleotides are TGTGCCTCCGGAGGGACTAGCGGGGTCACAGATACGCAGTATTTT.